This entry lists 19 T cell receptor beta chains sequenced from one sample in a study of blood T cell repertoires in COVID-19. Method: immunoSEQ multiplex PCR; TCRdb's copy keeps in-frame clones and lacks some. The sample carries 55,000 to 65,000 clones, 60% to 85% recorded once. The sequenced material came from peripheral blood. These receptors were obtained from a man in his fifties or sixties with acute or convalescent COVID-19.

The chain is built from TRBV7-8 and TRBJ1-1; D may be TRBD1 (5 bases). The CDR3 has 13 residues. From germline, CDR1 is SGHVS and CDR2 FQNEAQ. V lost 1 base, J lost 10 bases, and 13 bases lay in between. The chain's CDR3 is CASSLGQQNRAFF. DNA for the CDR3: TGTGCCAGCAGCTTAGGACAGCAAAACCGAGCTTTCTTT.

The V call is TRBV9, the J call TRBJ1-3, with no clear D. This CDR3 comprises 13 residues. Germline values: CDR1 SGDLS, CDR2 YYNGEE. V lost 0 bases, J lost 2 bases, and 3 bases lay in between. The CDR3 DNA reads as TGTGCCAGCAGCGTAGGTACTGGAAACACCATATATTTT. It is translated as CASSVGTGNTIYF.

The chain employs TRBV27 and TRBJ2-6; 13 positions match TRBD2. Per germline, CDR1 MNHEY and CDR2 SMNVEV (reference sequence). The CDR3 is made up of 17 amino acids. The V segment lost 7 bases and the J segment 0 bases; nucleotides outside the gene matches: 3. In DNA, the CDR3 is TGTGCCAGCAAGGGACTAGCGGGGCACTCTGGGGCCAACGTCCTGACTTTC. Its translation is CASKGLAGHSGANVLTF.

CDR3 bases: TGCAGTGCTAGTAAGATGACGGGAAACACCGGGGAGCTGTTTTTT. Its protein is CSASKMTGNTGELFF. The chain links TRBV20-1 to TRBJ2-2; a weak D match, TRBD2 (5 bases). The CDR3 consists of 15 residues. Trimming took 3 bases from V and 2 from J, leaving 13 bases between them. Looked up from germline, CDR1 is DFQATT and CDR2 is SNEGSKA (reference sequence).

The J gene is TRBJ1-2, the V gene TRBV9; 7 bases are shared with TRBD1. CDR1 is SGDLS and CDR2 is YYNGEE in the germline V gene. V gave up 0 bases and J gave up 3 bases; unmatched junction bases: 5. This CDR3 has 15 amino acids. The CDR3 loop reads CASSVAEGQHYGYTF. In nucleotides, the CDR3 is TGTGCCAGCAGCGTAGCTGAGGGACAGCACTATGGCTACACCTTC.

This chain connects TRBV27 to TRBJ1-5; TRBD1 might be the D (6 bases). The CDR3 is 14 amino acids. Trimming left V 4 bases short and J 7 bases short, with 14 bases between. Germline CDR1 and CDR2: MNHEY and SMNVEV (reference sequence). CDR3 coding DNA: TGTGCCAGCAGTTCCACAGGGTGGGGGCAGCCCCAGCATTTT. Amino acid sequence: CASSSTGWGQPQHF.

This clone came up once. This chain joins TRBV6-1 and TRBJ2-1, with D perhaps matching TRBD2 (5 bases). The germline V gene encodes CDR1 MNHNS and CDR2 SASEGT. The CDR3 is 16 amino acids. V lost 1 base and J 5 bases, leaving 15 bases between the germline ends. CDR3 nucleotide sequence: TGTGCCAGCAGTGAAGGTAGTGGAGCGGACGACAATGAGCAGTTCTTC. Its protein product is CASSEGSGADDNEQFF.

The rearrangement links TRBV5-1 to TRBJ1-4; perhaps TRBD1 as D (6 bases). The V end lost 0 bases, the J end lost 2 bases, and 14 bases lay between the germline ends. The CDR3 contains 17 residues. The germline V gene has CDR1 SGHRS and CDR2 YFSETQ. DNA for the CDR3: TGCGCCAGCAGCTTGGGGTACAGGGAAGCCACTAATGAAAAACTGTTTTTT. This gives the protein CASSLGYREATNEKLFF.

The V gene is TRBV5-1, the J gene TRBJ1-6, with D perhaps matching TRBD1 (6 bases). Germline values: CDR1 SGHRS, CDR2 YFSETQ. V gave up 0 bases and J gave up 13 bases, with 11 bases separating them. The CDR3 consists of 13 residues. CDR3 amino acids: CASSLGPGVPLHF. The CDR3 bases are TGCGCCAGCAGCTTGGGCCCAGGGGTGCCCCTCCACTTT.

This clone was seen more than once but under ten times. Here the CDR3 reads CASSVLINEQFF. CDR3 sequence (DNA): TGTGCCAGCAGTGTCCTAATCAATGAGCAGTTCTTC. The chain joins TRBV6-6 to TRBJ2-1; no firm D call. Germline lookup yields CDR1 MNHNY and CDR2 SVGAGI (reference sequence). V gave up 5 bases and J gave up 6 bases, with 8 bases separating them. The CDR3 is 12 amino acids.

This clone was found a few times. The genes are TRBV6-5 and TRBJ1-2; tentatively, D is TRBD1 (5 bases). Germline V gene sequence: CDR1 MNHEY, CDR2 SVGAGI. This CDR3 has 15 residues. CDR3 sequence (DNA): TGTGCTTGCAGGGTTTCGGGTACAATACACTATGGCTACACCTTC. Translating it yields CACRVSGTIHYGYTF.

The rearrangement uses TRBV5-1 and TRBJ2-5, with D tentatively TRBD2 (6 bases). Germline assignment: CDR1 SGHRS and CDR2 YFSETQ. Trimming took 3 bases from V and 5 from J, leaving 17 bases between them. This CDR3 comprises 15 residues. The CDR3: CASSSGTDREETQYF. CDR3 DNA sequence: TGCGCCAGCAGCTCCGGGACTGATAGAGAGGAGACCCAGTACTTC.

A remark on this clone: This CDR3 is also generated by other DNA sequences in the sample. Written as DNA, the CDR3 is TGTGCCAGCAGTGAACAGGGTGGCACAGATACGCAGTATTTT. Its translation is CASSEQGGTDTQYF. This chain joins TRBV2 and TRBJ2-3, with a possible D match to TRBD1 (5 bases). This CDR3 spans 14 amino acids. V gave up 2 bases and J gave up 1 base, with 7 bases separating them. Germline V gene data show CDR1 as SNHLY and CDR2 as FYNNEI.

The chain employs TRBV28 and TRBJ1-5; 7 positions agree with TRBD1. V gave up 6 bases and J gave up 3 bases; unmatched junction bases: 14. The CDR3 extends over 17 amino acids. Germline V gives CDR1 MDHEN, CDR2 SYDVKM. The CDR3 DNA reads as TGTGCCAGCAGCCTTACCTCCGGGACAGTTCTCAATCAGCCCCAGCATTTT. Its translation: CASSLTSGTVLNQPQHF.

The CDR3 nucleotides read TGCGCCAGCAGCTCGCCCCAGACAGGTGGGAATGAAAAACTGTTTTTT. This encodes CASSSPQTGGNEKLFF. V and J are TRBV5-1 and TRBJ1-4; TRBD1 is a possible D gene (6 bases). CDR1 and CDR2 from the germline V gene are SGHRS and YFSETQ. The CDR3 length is 16 residues. The ends were cut back, 3 bases at V and 5 bases at J, with 17 bases in the middle.

CDR3 loop: CASSLGTQDTEAFF. The CDR3 nucleotides read TGCGCCAGCAGCCTCGGGACTCAGGACACTGAAGCTTTCTTT. The chain joins TRBV5-1 to TRBJ1-1; D is possibly TRBD1 (5 bases). The CDR3 length is 14 residues. Germline V lookup: CDR1 SGHRS, CDR2 YFSETQ. Trimming pared 4 bases from V and 3 bases from J, leaving 13 bases between.

This clone has a single count. J is TRBJ1-6 and V is TRBV5-5; D may be TRBD1 (6 bases). Trimming stripped 4 bases from V and 7 bases from J, with 18 bases between. The CDR3 is made up of 16 amino acids. The germline V gene encodes CDR1 SGHKS and CDR2 YYEKEE (reference sequence). The CDR3 bases are TGTGCCAGCAGCACTGACCCCGCAGGGGCCAATTCACCCCTCCACTTT. It yields the protein CASSTDPAGANSPLHF.

This chain uses TRBV5-1 with TRBJ2-3, with D perhaps TRBD1 (7 bases). The CDR3 totals 16 residues. V dropped 5 bases and J dropped 5 bases, with 21 bases sitting between them. The germline CDR1 and CDR2 sequences are SGHRS and YFSETQ. CDR3 in amino acids: CASRPDRTGERDTQYF. CDR3 nucleotide sequence: TGCGCCAGCAGACCGGACAGGACGGGGGAGAGAGATACGCAGTATTTT.

CDR3 amino acids: CATTTGLGEQYF. DNA for the CDR3: TGTGCCACCACGACAGGGCTGGGCGAGCAGTACTTC. This rearrangement joins TRBV27 to TRBJ2-7; TRBD1 aligns across 7 bases. Germline V gene lookup returns CDR1 MNHEY and CDR2 SMNVEV (reference sequence). J gave up 6 bases and V 10 bases, and 9 bases lay outside the gene matches. The CDR3 has 12 amino acids.